Listed here is a single T cell receptor (beta chain). The data originate from a study of shared clonotypes between healthy human individuals. Selected positively for CCR7 and CD45RO-negative, naive CD8 cells excluded terminally differentiated effector memory CD45RA+ cells. Clones were sequenced by immunoSEQ multiplex PCR, and TCRdb holds only the in-frame ones, with some missing. In the table there are about 590,000 clones, around 95% of which are singletons. This CDR3 has 17 amino acids. CDR1 and CDR2 (germline): SEHNR, FQNEAQ (reference sequence). Trimming removed 5 bases from V and 4 bases from J; junction bases left unmatched: 13.

The TCR comes from a woman under 40 in good health. The chain has TRBV7-9 and TRBJ2-3; 9 bases are shared with TRBD2. The material sequenced was naive CD8+ T cells sorted from blood. The CDR3, as DNA: TGTGCCAGCAGCCCGACGGTTGCGGGAGGGCCCCCAGATACGCAGTATTTT. This translates into CASSPTVAGGPPDTQYF. Variable domain in full (rest from reference TRBV7-9 and TRBJ2-3): DTGVSQNPRHKITKRGQNVTFRCDPISEHNRLYWYRQTLGQGPEFLTYFQNEAQLEKSRLLSDRFSAERPKGSFSTLEIQRTEQGDSAMYLCASSPTVAGGPPDTQYFGPGTRLTVL.